Below are 14 T cell receptor beta chains sequenced from a single sample in a study of shared clonotypes between healthy human individuals. Naive-designated CD8 cells lacked CD45RO, were positively enriched for CCR7, and omitted terminally differentiated effector memory CD45RA+ cells. Profiled with immunoSEQ multiplex PCR; TCRdb holds only in-frame clones, not every one. The table includes hundreds of thousands of clones, approximately 96% detected once. The specimen was naive CD8+ T cells sorted from blood. The receptors come from a woman aged 25 to 39 in good health.

This chain joins TRBV5-1 and TRBJ2-1; D is unclear. The CDR3 loop spans 12 amino acids. The V gene lost 0 bases and the J gene lost 9 bases, with 7 bases spanning the gap. CDR1 and CDR2 (germline): SGHRS, YFSETQ. The CDR3 nucleotides are TGCGCCAGCAGCTTGGCCCCGAGTGAGCAGTTCTTC. Residues: CASSLAPSEQFF.

The genes are TRBV5-4 and TRBJ2-7; 12 bases are shared with TRBD2. This CDR3 spans 14 amino acids. Germline V lookup: CDR1 SGHNT, CDR2 YYREEE (reference sequence). V dropped 4 bases and J dropped 5; count of bases not matched to a gene: 4. DNA for the CDR3: TGTGCCAGCAGCCCTAGCGGGAGGGCCAACGAGCAGTACTTC. It yields the protein CASSPSGRANEQYF.

Points on this clone: Distinct nucleotide sequences in the sample also encode this CDR3. The rearrangement links TRBV27 to TRBJ2-5; D is possibly TRBD1 (6 bases). The J call may be in error: the DNA end matches TRBJ2-7 better. This CDR3 region has 13 residues. CDR1 is MNHEY and CDR2 is SMNVEV in the germline V gene (reference sequence). The chain's CDR3 is CASSFGQSYEQYF. In DNA form, the CDR3 reads TGTGCCAGCAGTTTCGGACAGTCCTACGAGCAGTACTTC.

The genes are TRBV30 and TRBJ2-1; D is unresolved. The V end lost 0 bases, the J end lost 2 bases, and 8 bases lay between the germline ends. The V gene's germline CDR1 is GTSNPN and CDR2 SVGIG (reference sequence). This CDR3 is built from 14 residues. The CDR3 nucleotides read TGTGCCTGGAGTGTACCTAGGACCTACAATGAGCAGTTCTTC. Protein: CAWSVPRTYNEQFF.

CDR3 nucleotides: TGTGCCAGCTCTCCCACTCGGCTACCGGGACTGACGGAGAATCTAGCCAAAAACATTCAGTACTTC. Residues: CASSPTRLPGLTENLAKNIQYF. V usage is TRBV18 and J usage is TRBJ2-4; TRBD2 is a possible D gene (6 bases). This CDR3 contains 22 residues. Germline V CDR1 and CDR2: KGHSH, LQKENI. Trimming stripped 6 bases from V and 0 bases from J, with 33 bases between.

The chain uses TRBV7-9 and TRBJ2-2; 10 positions agree with TRBD2. The length of the CDR3 is 17 residues. Germline lookup yields CDR1 SEHNR and CDR2 FQNEAQ (reference sequence). Trimming cost V 5 bases and J 1 base; bases outside gene matches: 7. The CDR3 DNA reads TGTGCCAGCAGCGGGCTAGCGGGAGCTGGGAACACCGGGGAGCTGTTTTTT. Translating gives CASSGLAGAGNTGELFF.

This chain uses TRBV9 with TRBJ2-5; no clear D gene. The J call is doubtful: the DNA matches TRBJ2-7 better. The CDR3 has 12 residues. From germline, CDR1 is SGDLS and CDR2 YYNGEE. CDR3 DNA: TGTGCCAGCAGCGTAGATGAGGCCGAGCAGTACTTC. It specifies CASSVDEAEQYF.

V and J are TRBV6-5 and TRBJ2-5; 7 positions match TRBD2. The ends lost 1 base at V and 0 bases at J; junction bases unmatched: 2. Germline CDR1 MNHEY, CDR2 SVGAGI. The CDR3 contains 15 residues. CDR3 sequence reads: CASSYWSGNQETQYF. DNA for the CDR3: TGTGCCAGCAGTTACTGGAGCGGGAACCAAGAGACCCAGTACTTC.

J is TRBJ1-6 and V is TRBV7-3; TRBD1 matches 9 bases. V was clipped by 2 bases and J by 10 bases; unmatched bases: 9. Germline V CDR1 and CDR2: SGHTA, FQGTGA. This CDR3 region has 16 residues. The CDR3 reads CASSLRDRGSGSPLHF. CDR3 nucleotides: TGTGCCAGCAGCTTACGTGACAGGGGGTCAGGGTCACCCCTCCACTTT.

The J gene is TRBJ1-1, the V gene TRBV19; D is unresolved. V lost 4 bases and J 1 base, leaving 13 bases between the germline ends. The germline gives CDR1 LNHDA, CDR2 SQIVND (reference sequence). CDR3 length equals 15 residues. The CDR3 DNA reads TGTGCCAGTAGTAATGGGATAACGGCGAACACTGAAGCTTTCTTT. It encodes CASSNGITANTEAFF.

This clone was counted a single time. CDR3 DNA: TGTGCCTCCGGGGGGACAGAACCTAATGAAAAACTGTTTTTT. Translation: CASGGTEPNEKLFF. The rearrangement links TRBV9 to TRBJ1-4; 7 positions match TRBD1. Trimming removed 10 bases from V and 3 bases from J; junction bases left unmatched: 9. From germline, CDR1 is SGDLS and CDR2 YYNGEE. The CDR3 has 14 residues.

This clone has only a few counts. The rearrangement links TRBV4-1 to TRBJ1-2; D perhaps matches TRBD1 (6 bases). V was pared by 0 bases and J by 8 bases, with 10 bases between. This CDR3 comprises 13 residues. In germline, CDR1 is MGHRA, CDR2 YSYEKL. CDR3: CASSQDRGQGYTF. Here the CDR3 DNA reads TGCGCCAGCAGCCAAGACCGGGGGCAGGGCTACACCTTC.

The chain couples TRBV19 to TRBJ1-5; D is unclear. Germline CDR1 and CDR2: LNHDA and SQIVND (reference sequence). The CDR3 totals 14 residues. The V end lost 7 bases, the J end lost 0 bases, and 10 bases lay between the germline ends. CDR3 coding DNA: TGTGCCAGTAAGGTAAGGGATAGCAATCAGCCCCAGCATTTT. This sequence encodes CASKVRDSNQPQHF.

The rearrangement links TRBV28 to TRBJ1-5; 8 bases are shared with TRBD1. Per the germline V gene, CDR1 is MDHEN and CDR2 is SYDVKM. The CDR3 spans 15 residues. After removal of 5 bases from V and 6 bases from J, the junction contained 9 bases not matched to a gene. CDR3 DNA: TGTGCCAGCAGTGATAAAGGACAGGGAATTCAGCCCCAGCATTTT. Translation: CASSDKGQGIQPQHF.